One sample yielded the 2 T cell receptor beta chains listed below, sequenced in a study of T cells in Graves' hyperthyroidism and ophthalmopathy. What was amplified from RNA transcripts were TCR beta CDR3 regions. A set of HTBI primers served as the primers for a first-round RT-PCR of the TCR CDR3. TCRdb independently ran MiXCR on the multiplex PCR reads; one entry per CDR3 protein. The sample contains around 440,000 distinct CDR3 sequences, 15% to 18% of which appear only once. The specimen was blood. These receptors were collected from a woman aged 18 to 35 with Graves' hyperthyroidism.

This clonotype has ten or more counts. The chain joins TRBV7-8 to TRBJ2-4; a possible D gene is TRBD2 (6 bases). Germline-derived CDR1 and CDR2 are SGHVS and FQNEAQ. Trimming cost V 5 bases and J 8 bases, with 13 bases left between them. The CDR3 length is 13 residues. CDR3: CASSPSSGDIQYF. CDR3 coding DNA: TGTGCCAGCAGCCCAAGCTCGGGGGACATTCAGTACTTC.

This clonotype was counted at least ten times. This chain connects TRBV20-1 to TRBJ2-1; D uncertain. V gave up 6 bases and J gave up 4 bases, with 16 bases separating them. CDR1 DFQATT and CDR2 SNEGSKA come from the germline V gene (reference sequence). The CDR3 is 14 residues long. CDR3 protein: CSARLGQLYNEQFF. The CDR3 DNA reads TGCAGTGCACGACTGGGCCAACTTTACAATGAGCAGTTCTTC.